A selection of T cell receptor beta chains follows, all from one sample in a study of CD8 T cells in ankylosing spondylitis. TCRdb ran MiXCR on the 5' RACE reads and lists one entry per CDR3 protein. The top ten clones hold approximately 6.3% of a sample with approximately 500,000 distinct CDR3 sequences, roughly 13% of them seen once. The sample taken for sequencing was blood, either unsorted or a sorted T cell fraction (not recorded which). The source is a male donor with ankylosing spondylitis. CDR3s include the opening cysteine and the closing phenylalanine or tryptophan. A D gene is named only where the DNA matches it firmly. Only part of the rows carry a size: once, few, many, or a class if the clone is expanded.

TRBV7-9	-	TRBJ1-1	14	-	TGTGCCAGCAGTTCTATACAGGGCGACACTGAAGCTTTCTTT	CASSSIQGDTEAFF
TRBV5-1	few	TRBJ1-6	15	-	TGCGCCAGCAGCCCCGACACGGGTAGGAATTCACCCCTCCACTTT	CASSPDTGRNSPLHF
TRBV12-3/TRBV12-4	-	TRBJ1-5	14	-	TGTGCCAGCAGTTTGCCAGGTAGCAATCAGCCCCAGCATTTT	CASSLPGSNQPQHF
TRBV28	-	TRBJ2-1	14	TRBD1	TGTGCCAGCAGTTCCTCGACAGGGGTGGGTGAGCAGTTCTTC	CASSSSTGVGEQFF
TRBV3-1	-	TRBJ1-6	15	-	TGTGCCAGCAGCAACCGTCAAGGTCGGGATTCACCCCTCCACTTT	CASSNRQGRDSPLHF
TRBV28	few	TRBJ1-2	14	-	TGTGCCAGCAGTTCAGGGCCCGGGGGGTATGGCTACACCTTC	CASSSGPGGYGYTF
TRBV24-1	many	TRBJ2-1	16	TRBD2	TGTGCCACCAGTGATTATACTAGCGGGAAATACAATGAGCAGTTCTTC	CATSDYTSGKYNEQFF
TRBV7-2	many	TRBJ2-3	13	-	TGTGCCAGCAGCTTAGTCCGGGTAGATACGCAGTATTTT	CASSLVRVDTQYF
TRBV24-1	once	TRBJ1-2	13	-	TGTGCCACCAGTGATTCATCGGCGGAGGGCTACACCTTC	CATSDSSAEGYTF
TRBV24-1	-	TRBJ2-6	14	-	TGTGCCACCAGTGATAGAACCGGGGCCAACGTCCTGACTTTC	CATSDRTGANVLTF
TRBV24-1	-	TRBJ2-1	16	TRBD1	TGTGCCACCAGCCCCACCGGGACAGGGGGTTTGCATGAGCAGTTCTTC	CATSPTGTGGLHEQFF
TRBV20-1	few	TRBJ2-3	15	TRBD2	TGCAGTGCCGCGACTAGCGGGAGGGCGTTAGATACGCAGTATTTT	CSAATSGRALDTQYF
TRBV19	-	TRBJ1-4	14	TRBD1	TGTGCCAGTAGTATGGGGCAGGGGGATGAAAAACTGTTTTTT	CASSMGQGDEKLFF
TRBV18	-	TRBJ2-1	17	TRBD2	TGTGCCAGCTCACCAGGACTAGCGGGAGGGATCTACAATGAGCAGTTCTTC	CASSPGLAGGIYNEQFF
TRBV6-2/TRBV6-3	few	TRBJ2-5	15	-	TGTGCCAGCAGTTATACCCTTCCTTCCGGGGAGACCCAGTACTTC	CASSYTLPSGETQYF
TRBV10-3	-	TRBJ2-1	16	TRBD2	TGTGCCATCAGTGTTACTAGCGGAAGCTCCTACAATGAGCAGTTCTTC	CAISVTSGSSYNEQFF
TRBV20-1	few	TRBJ2-3	13	TRBD2	TGCAGTGTCGCGGGAGGGAGCACAGATACGCAGTATTTT	CSVAGGSTDTQYF
TRBV10-3	-	TRBJ2-5	13	-	TGTGCCATCAGTGAAGCGCAGCAAGAGACCCAGTACTTC	CAISEAQQETQYF
TRBV7-8	few	TRBJ2-2	12	TRBD1	TGTGCCAGCAACAGGGGGCCCGGGGAGCTGTTTTTT	CASNRGPGELFF
TRBV11-2	few	TRBJ1-1	15	-	TGTGCCAGCAGCTTCTCGGCGGGGGCCGACACTGAAGCTTTCTTT	CASSFSAGADTEAFF
TRBV10-3	many	TRBJ2-2	14	-	TGTGCCATCAGTAAGGCCTCGCCGGGTGGGGAGCTGTTTTTT	CAISKASPGGELFF
TRBV5-1	once	TRBJ2-1	16	-	TGCGCCAGCAGCCCGCTACGGGGTCTCTCCTACAATGAGCAGTTCTTC	CASSPLRGLSYNEQFF
TRBV20-1	-	TRBJ2-1	14	TRBD1	TGCAGTGCCATCGCCCACAGGGGTTACAATGAGCAGTTCTTC	CSAIAHRGYNEQFF
TRBV29-1	-	TRBJ1-2	11	-	TGCAGCGCCTGGTCCGGGGATGGCTACACCTTC	CSAWSGDGYTF
TRBV5-1	few	TRBJ2-1	15	TRBD2	TGCGCCAGCAGCCGGGGACTAGCGGGCGGGAATGAGCAGTTCTTC	CASSRGLAGGNEQFF
TRBV3-1	few	TRBJ1-1	13	-	TGTGCCAGCAGCCTCGGACGGCGGGCTGAAGCTTTCTTT	CASSLGRRAEAFF
TRBV6-1	few	TRBJ2-1	15	TRBD2	TGTGCCAGCAAGGATAGCGGGAGGGCCTACGATGAGCAGTTCTTC	CASKDSGRAYDEQFF
TRBV29-1	many	TRBJ2-1	14	TRBD2	TGCAGCTACTTGAGGACTAGTGTCAATTCGGAGCAGTTCTTC	CSYLRTSVNSEQFF
TRBV5-1	few	TRBJ2-2	16	-	TGCGCCAGCAGCTTGGGGCTTACTCAGAACCAAGGGGAGCTGTTTTTT	CASSLGLTQNQGELFF
TRBV18	few	TRBJ2-7	13	-	TGTGCCAGCACAGACAGGAGCTCCTACGAGCAGTACTTC	CASTDRSSYEQYF
TRBV5-6	few	TRBJ2-5	15	-	TGTGCCAGCAGCCCTGATGGGGCTAGTACGGAGACCCAGTACTTC	CASSPDGASTETQYF
TRBV20-1	-	TRBJ1-1	14	-	TGCAGTGCTAGAGATCAGGGCGCGAGGACTGAAGCTTTCTTT	CSARDQGARTEAFF
TRBV14	many	TRBJ2-1	18	TRBD2	TGTGCCAGCAGCCACCGCCTACTAGCGGGAGAAGGCAGCAATGAGCAGTTCTTC	CASSHRLLAGEGSNEQFF
TRBV20-1	many	TRBJ2-1	16	TRBD2	TGCAGTGCTAGAGATAAACTAGCGGGAGACCACAATGAGCAGTTCTTC	CSARDKLAGDHNEQFF
TRBV11-2	-	TRBJ2-3	12	-	TGTGCCAGCAGACTTGGGACAGATACGCAGTATTTT	CASRLGTDTQYF
TRBV6-1	-	TRBJ1-2	18	-	TGTGCCAGCATCCCACGTCCCGTAGGGGCAACCCTGCTCTATGGCTACACCTTC	CASIPRPVGATLLYGYTF
TRBV12-3/TRBV12-4	many	TRBJ2-5	14	-	TGTGCCAGCAGCCAAATTGTGGGGCACGAGACCCAGTACTTC	CASSQIVGHETQYF
TRBV15	few	TRBJ2-1	17	-	TGTGCCACCAGCAGAGATCGGCGGCAGATCTCCTACAATGAGCAGTTCTTC	CATSRDRRQISYNEQFF
TRBV6-5	few	TRBJ1-3	16	TRBD1	TGTGCCAGCAGTTACTTGGGACAGGGGACAGGAAACACCATATATTTT	CASSYLGQGTGNTIYF
TRBV11-2	-	TRBJ2-2	15	-	TGTGCCAGCAGCCCGGACTGGACGGGCACCGGGGAGCTGTTTTTT	CASSPDWTGTGELFF
TRBV5-1	few	TRBJ2-3	14	TRBD2	TGCGCCAGCAGCACCGGACTAGCGGAGGGTGCGCAGTATTTT	CASSTGLAEGAQYF
TRBV12-5	-	TRBJ2-1	16	-	TGTGCTAGTGGTTTGGTACAGTGGCGCTCCTACAATGAGCAGTTCTTC	CASGLVQWRSYNEQFF
TRBV2	few	TRBJ2-1	14	-	TGTGCCAGCAGTGCGAATCAGGGGAGAGGTGTGCAGTTCTTC	CASSANQGRGVQFF
TRBV24-1	many	TRBJ2-5	13	-	TGTGCCACCAGTGATAGCTCGACAGACGCTCAGTACTTC	CATSDSSTDAQYF
TRBV12-3/TRBV12-4	few	TRBJ1-4	12	-	TGTGCCAGCACCCTGGGGGGGGAAAAACTGTTTTTT	CASTLGGEKLFF
TRBV6-6	few	TRBJ2-7	13	-	TGTGCCAGCACCCCAGAGGGAGCCTTCGAGCAGTACTTC	CASTPEGAFEQYF
TRBV28	-	TRBJ2-4	15	-	TGTGCCAGCAGTTCGCCATTGGGGCCGGAGGACATTCAGTACTTC	CASSSPLGPEDIQYF
TRBV18	many	TRBJ1-2	15	TRBD1	TGTGCCAGCTCACCACCGGGACAGGGGAGCTATGGCTACACCTTC	CASSPPGQGSYGYTF
TRBV29-1	few	TRBJ2-3	14	TRBD2	TGCAGCGTTGAGCAGCGGGAAGGGCCAGATACGCAGTATTTT	CSVEQREGPDTQYF
TRBV11-2	many	TRBJ1-1	13	TRBD1	TGTGCCAGCAGTAACAGGGGGGACACTGAAGCTTTCTTT	CASSNRGDTEAFF
TRBV19	few	TRBJ2-1	16	TRBD2	TGTGCCAGTAGTCTCCGGACTAGCGGGAGGGCCGATGAGCAGTTCTTC	CASSLRTSGRADEQFF
TRBV24-1	many	TRBJ2-2	16	-	TGTGCCACCAGTGATAGGAGCGGAAGCGACACCGGGGAGCTGTTTTTT	CATSDRSGSDTGELFF
TRBV20-1	-	TRBJ2-1	12	-	TGCAGTGCTAGTCCTACCTACCGTGAGCAGTTCTTC	CSASPTYREQFF
TRBV27	few	TRBJ2-5	14	-	TGTGCCAGCAGTGGACATGCGGGGAGAGAGACCCAGTACTTC	CASSGHAGRETQYF